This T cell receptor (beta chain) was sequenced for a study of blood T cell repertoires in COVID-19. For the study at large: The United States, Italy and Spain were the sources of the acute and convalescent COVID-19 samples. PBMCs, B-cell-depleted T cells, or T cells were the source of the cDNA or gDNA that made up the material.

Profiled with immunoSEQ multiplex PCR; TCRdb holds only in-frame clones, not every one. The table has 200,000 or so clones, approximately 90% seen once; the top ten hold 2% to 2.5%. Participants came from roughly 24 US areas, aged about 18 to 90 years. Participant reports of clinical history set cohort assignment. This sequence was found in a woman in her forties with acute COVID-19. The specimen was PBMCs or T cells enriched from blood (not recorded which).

CDR3 sequence (DNA): TGTGCCAGCTCACCACGAGGAAGCTCCTATAATTCACCCCTCCACTTT. This codes for CASSPRGSSYNSPLHF. The chain combines TRBV18 with TRBJ1-6; D remains ambiguous. Germline V gene data show CDR1 as KGHSH and CDR2 as LQKENI. This CDR3 is 16 amino acids long. Trimming cost V 1 base and J 0 bases, with 7 bases left between them.